This T cell receptor beta chain came from a study of T-cell memory formation after mild COVID-19. Findings and limits, study-wide: Among CD4+ contracting clones, most were CM and EM, and CD8+ ones EMRA.

TCRdb analysed the 5' RACE reads with MiXCR anew, one entry per CDR3 protein. The sample consists of under 350,000 distinct CDR3 sequences, roughly 16% of them appearing once. Germline V gene sequence: CDR1 LGHNA, CDR2 YSLEER. Trimming shortened V by 0 bases and J by 0 bases, and 13 bases separated the two germline ends. There are 17 residues in the CDR3. This clonotype was picked up a small number of times. What it recognizes is unknown. This clonotype was sampled from a young man who had mild COVID-19 (a few samples of this study predate the infection). Cell type and time point are not known. Sequenced sample: PBMCs or a T cell subset sorted from them (not recorded which). The rearrangement uses TRBV4-3 and TRBJ2-3, with D uncertain. The CDR3: CASSQDPTRVSTDTQYF. For the CDR3, the DNA is TGCGCCAGCAGCCAAGACCCCACCCGGGTGAGCACAGATACGCAGTATTTT.